This TCR beta chain was found in a study of T-cell reconstitution after alpha-beta-depleted transplantation in children. Points from the study as a whole: Surviving recipient T cells and thymic progenitors underlay high day-60 TCRbeta diversity in some patients. From newly produced T cells came most of the T-cell counts and diversity one year after transplant. Several hundred expanded graft clones reportedly supplied alpha-beta T cells about two months after transplant.

This CDR3 is 17 amino acids long. The germline CDR1 and CDR2 sequences are SNHLY and FYNNEI. As for this clonotype: What it binds is not known. A clone one base away is much larger, so this may be a read error.

The authors prepared the TCRbeta library with unique molecular identifiers. TCRdb called the PCR reads again in MiXCR, with one record for every CDR3 protein. The repertoire includes about 110,000 distinct CDR3 sequences, 5.5% to 7% of them detected once, and around 23% sits in the top ten. Source: PBMCs, mostly from graft donor cells, taken 360 days after TCRalphabeta/CD19-depleted stem cell transplant. The chain uses TRBV2 and TRBJ2-1; TRBD2 aligns across 13 bases. This TCR derives from a male patient between 2 and 10 years old who had a stem cell transplant for acute lymphoblastic leukemia, so the T cells may come from the graft donor. CDR3 sequence (DNA): TGTGCCTGCAGGGCACGGGGGACTAGCGGGATCTACAATGAGCAGTTCTTC. It specifies CACRARGTSGIYNEQFF.